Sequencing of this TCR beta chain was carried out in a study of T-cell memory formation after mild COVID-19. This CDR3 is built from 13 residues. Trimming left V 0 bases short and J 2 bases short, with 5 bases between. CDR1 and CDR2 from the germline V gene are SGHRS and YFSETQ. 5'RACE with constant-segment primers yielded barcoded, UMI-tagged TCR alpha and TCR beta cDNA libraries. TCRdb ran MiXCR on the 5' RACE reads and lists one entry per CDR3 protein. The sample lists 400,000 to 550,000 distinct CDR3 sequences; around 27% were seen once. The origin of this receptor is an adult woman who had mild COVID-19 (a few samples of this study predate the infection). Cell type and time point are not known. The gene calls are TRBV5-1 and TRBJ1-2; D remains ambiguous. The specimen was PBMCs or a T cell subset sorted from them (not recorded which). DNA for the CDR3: TGCGCCAGCAGCTTGGAACAGAACTATGGCTACACCTTC. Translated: CASSLEQNYGYTF.